These T cell receptor beta chains were read from a single sample in a study of blood T cell repertoires in COVID-19. Sequencing used immunoSEQ multiplex PCR; TCRdb keeps in-frame clones, though not all of them. There are under 350,000 clones in the sample; roughly 85% occur only once, and 10% to 15% lies in the top ten. The sequenced sample was peripheral blood. These receptor sequences come from a human donor in a cohort sampled during active COVID-19. Each CDR3 is given with its conserved first and last residue. Only some rows state a clone size, as once, few, many or a class for expanded clones.

size | J | V | CDR3
NA | TRBJ2-7 | TRBV6-2/TRBV6-3 | CASSYSTGYEQYF
few | TRBJ2-7 | TRBV11-2 | CASSLDGAGWQYF
NA | TRBJ1-5 | TRBV5-5 | CASSEQVQLSNQPQHF
NA | TRBJ1-1 | TRBV29-1 | CSVEDGSGGTEAFF
NA | TRBJ1-2 | TRBV7-2 | CASSSTGVYGYTF
NA | TRBJ1-1 | TRBV10-1 | CASSRLISGTEAFF
NA | TRBJ2-1 | TRBV5-1 | CASSLTGASYNEQFF
NA | TRBJ2-5 | TRBV9 | CASSVARTRGETQYF
NA | TRBJ2-3 | TRBV6-5 | CASSSSGRRSADTQYF
NA | TRBJ2-1 | TRBV24-1 | CATSDSTSHNEQFF
NA | TRBJ2-6 | TRBV5-1 | CASSRQGVSGANVLTF
NA | TRBJ2-2 | TRBV7-9 | CASSWHGGTGELFF
NA | TRBJ2-3 | TRBV4-2 | CASSQDRDTQYF
once | TRBJ2-7 | TRBV2 | CASTLGAPYEQYF
once | TRBJ2-7 | TRBV11-2 | CASSAGILSYEQYF
NA | TRBJ2-6 | TRBV27 | CASSLLGQGKGANVLTF
once | TRBJ1-2 | TRBV6-1 | CASSEVTGGNYGYTF